Sequencing of this T cell receptor (beta chain) was carried out in a study of T-cell reconstitution after alpha-beta-depleted transplantation in children. Study-wide results and caveats: It was newly produced T cells that mostly accounted for T-cell counts and diversity one year after transplant. As was reported, about two months after transplant, alpha-beta T cells came from several hundred expanded graft clones.

CDR1 and CDR2 from the germline V gene are SGHKS and YYEKEE (reference sequence). Trimming pared 2 bases from V and 1 base from J, leaving 19 bases between. The CDR3 consists of 18 residues. This clonotype has more than one count but fewer than ten. The antigen remains undetermined. Preparation of the TCRbeta library used unique molecular identifiers. Each CDR3 protein is one row after TCRdb ran MiXCR on the PCR reads. This table holds hundreds of thousands of distinct CDR3 sequences, about a sixth found once. The TCR was taken from a male patient under 10 years old who had a stem cell transplant for acute lymphoblastic leukemia, so the T cells may come from the graft donor. The specimen comprised PBMCs, mostly from graft donor cells, sampled 360 days after TCRalphabeta/CD19-depleted stem cell transplant. This sequence joins TRBV5-5 and TRBJ1-3, with D possibly TRBD1 on 5 matching bases. In nucleotides, the CDR3 is TGTGCCAGCAGCTTTGGACCTGGGACGGCCCGGTCTGGAAACACCATATATTTT. Protein sequence: CASSFGPGTARSGNTIYF.